The TCR beta chain described here comes from a study of T cell changes during pregnancy in multiple sclerosis. CDR1 and CDR2 from the germline V gene are SGHTS and YDEGEE. The CDR3 loop spans 16 amino acids. Unmatched junction bases numbered 6, after V lost 0 bases and J lost 4 bases. The assay was immunoSEQ multiplex PCR, and TCRdb's table has in-frame clones only and misses some. The repertoire includes under 130,000 clones, approximately 90% of them detected once, and about 3.2% sits in the top ten. The source is a female donor with multiple sclerosis, enrolled in a pregnancy study. Source: peripheral blood, taken after pregnancy. The chain links TRBV5-8 to TRBJ2-3; 9 bases map to TRBD2. The CDR3 sequence: CASSLGRLAGSDTQYF. The CDR3 DNA reads TGTGCCAGCAGCTTGGGAAGGCTAGCGGGGTCAGATACGCAGTATTTT.